This T cell receptor (beta chain) stems from a study of blood T cells in healthy people across ages. There were healthy Caucasian individuals from Russia, aged roughly 6 to 90, serving as donors. Using a J-beta primer mix together with a sample-barcoded 5' primer, a second PCR was run for about 6 to 11 cycles. TCRdb redid the calling of the 5' RACE reads with MiXCR, one entry per CDR3 protein. The sample gives under 2 million distinct CDR3 sequences, around 35% of which show up once; 10% to 12% is in the top ten. General study findings and limits: As age increased, TCR beta diversity per million T cells fell in a roughly linear fashion. Researchers report that TCR beta diversity correlated strongly with naive T cell percentage.

V was pared by 4 bases and J by 2 bases, with 8 bases of the junction left unmatched. Germline V gene lookup returns CDR1 ENHRY and CDR2 SYGVKD. The CDR3 is 15 amino acids. There are many counts of this clonotype. Its matching antigen is unknown. Sample: blood. The chain links TRBV10-3 to TRBJ2-7; 7 bases are shared with TRBD1. The source is a woman in her 30s in good health. The CDR3 is CAISGVGQGAYEQYF. DNA of the CDR3: TGTGCCATCAGTGGAGTGGGGCAGGGGGCCTACGAGCAGTACTTC.